This T cell receptor beta chain was sequenced in a study of blood T cells in healthy people across ages. A sample-barcoded 5' primer and a J-beta primer mix were used in a second PCR of about 7 to 12 cycles. TCRdb re-analysed the 5' RACE reads in MiXCR, keeping a single row per CDR3 protein. The sample shows about 1,500,000 distinct CDR3 sequences, 28% of them seen only once. The V segment lost 3 bases and the J segment 3 bases; nucleotides outside the gene matches: 3. Germline V gene lookup returns CDR1 DFQATT and CDR2 SNEGSKA (reference sequence). The CDR3 covers 13 residues. Sequenced material: blood. The clonotype comes from a woman aged 25 to 39 in good health. J is TRBJ2-5 and V is TRBV20-1; 8 nucleotides agree with TRBD2. Here the CDR3 DNA reads TGCAGTGCTAGTTGGCGGGAGGAAGAGACCCAGTACTTC. Amino acids: CSASWREEETQYF.